The 6 T cell receptor beta chains below come from one sample, sequenced in a study of regulatory T cells after allogeneic stem cell transplantation listed by TCRdb under 2018. In light of the paper, this sample's time point label describes: 30 days after allogeneic hematopoietic stem cell transplantation. These reads were obtained on an Illumina MiSeq. After the RNA was reverse transcribed with the SMARTer RACE cDNA Amplification kit, the TCR beta CDR3 region was amplified. TCRdb redid the processing of the public reads, applying fastp at Q25 and MiXCR, and retained in-frame beta chains. A single entry per CDR3 protein holds the most common genes and DNA from its merged rows. The sample data list roughly 4,700 distinct CDR3 sequences, and about 96% of these were observed just once. Roughly 40% of the sample lies in the top ten. The material was sorted CD4+ T cells from blood (whether regulatory or conventional is not recorded), obtained 30 days after allogeneic stem cell transplant. The receptors were sampled from a human patient who had an allogeneic stem cell transplant, so the T cells may come from the graft donor.

CDR3 residues: CSVTPVTEGSYKKQFF. Written as DNA, the CDR3 is TGCAGCGTGACCCCCGTGACAGAGGGCTCCTACAAGAAGCAGTTCTTC. This chain uses TRBV29-1 with TRBJ2-1, with D possibly being TRBD1 or TRBD2 (5 bases each). V was shortened by 6 bases and J by 11 bases, with 29 bases between the two germline ends. From germline, CDR1 is SQVTM and CDR2 ANQGSEA. This CDR3 spans 16 amino acids.

V is TRBV6-5 and J is TRBJ2-5, with D uncertain. Germline CDR1 and CDR2: MNHEY and SVGAGI. The CDR3 extends over 14 amino acids. This CDR3 is CGTSPRNGQETQYF. The CDR3 DNA reads TGTGGCACCAGTCCGCGGAACGGACAAGAGACCCAGTACTTC.

V is TRBV2 and J is TRBJ1-6, with D unresolved. The CDR3 loop spans 15 amino acids. Germline V gene sequence: CDR1 SNHLY, CDR2 FYNNEI. Trimming left V 6 bases short and J 19 bases short, with 28 bases between. CDR3 coding DNA: TGTGCCAGCAGCCCTATGAGCTCCTATAATTCACCCCAGCACTTT. It yields the protein CASSPMSSYNSPQHF.

Points on this clonotype: The junction does not match germline at one end; this may be a read error. The V gene is TRBV5-5, the J gene TRBJ1-5, with D hard to call. This CDR3 comprises 18 residues. Germline V CDR1 and CDR2: SGHKS, YYEKEE (reference sequence). Written as DNA, the CDR3 is TGTGCCAGCAGCTCGTCGTCGAGTGGAATGAATAGCAATCAGCCCCAGCTTTTT. Translation: CASSSSSSGMNSNQPQLF.

For this clonotype: Its ends do not fully match the called genes, so a read error is possible. This chain joins TRBV20-1 and TRBJ2-3; D possibly corresponds to TRBD2 (6 bases). Germline V CDR1 and CDR2: DFQATT, SNEGSKA (reference sequence). The CDR3 consists of 15 residues. CDR3 bases: TGCGGTGTTAGCGATCCATCGGGAGAGGGAAATACCCAGTATTTT. Translated, it gives CGVSDPSGEGNTQYF.

On this clonotype itself: A much larger clone differs by one base, so this may be a read error. The J gene is TRBJ1-2, the V gene TRBV5-1; 8 bases match TRBD1. The CDR3 sequence is 15 residues long. CDR1 and CDR2 (germline): SGHRS, YFSETQ. After removal of 4 bases from V and 6 bases from J, the junction contained 11 bases not matched to a gene. In DNA form, the CDR3 reads TGCGCCAGCAGCCCTACAGGGGGACGGAATGATGGCTACACCTTC. Amino acids: CASSPTGGRNDGYTF.